This entry lists 14 T cell receptor beta chains sequenced from one sample in a study of T cell responses to AZD1222 COVID-19 vaccine. Clones were sequenced by immunoSEQ multiplex PCR, and TCRdb holds only the in-frame ones, with some missing. The data hold about 68,000 clones, with 80% observed a single time. The material was peripheral blood, obtained on day 0 of AZD1222 vaccination. The origin of the receptors is an adult in good health.

The rearrangement uses TRBV5-4 and TRBJ1-2; weak D call: TRBD1 (5 bases). The CDR3 sequence is 14 residues long. V was cut by 6 bases and J by 4 bases, with 16 bases left in between. Germline V gives CDR1 SGHNT, CDR2 YYREEE (reference sequence). This CDR3 is CASNLGGDGYGYTF. CDR3 bases: TGTGCCAGCAATCTCGGAGGGGACGGCTATGGCTACACCTTC.

The chain combines TRBV7-6 with TRBJ2-2; 13 bases are a match to TRBD2. The CDR3 length is 19 residues. The V gene's germline CDR1 is SGHVS and CDR2 FNYEAQ. J was trimmed by 6 bases and V by 2 bases; bases with no gene match: 12. The CDR3 DNA is TGTGCCAGCAGCTTACTAGGGAGGACTAGCGGGGGTGTGGCCGGGGAGCTGTTTTTT. The encoded protein is CASSLLGRTSGGVAGELFF.

V usage is TRBV10-3 and J usage is TRBJ1-2, with 8 bases lining up with TRBD1. This CDR3 is 17 amino acids long. J gave up 2 bases and V 2 bases, and 10 bases lay outside the gene matches. The V gene's germline CDR1 is ENHRY and CDR2 SYGVKD. The CDR3 sequence: CAISETRTGKKNYGYTF. CDR3 DNA: TGTGCCATCAGTGAGACTAGGACAGGGAAAAAGAACTATGGCTACACCTTC.

The V gene is TRBV28, the J gene TRBJ1-5; D ambiguous. The CDR3 consists of 14 residues. CDR1 is MDHEN, CDR2 SYDVKM, per germline. The V gene lost 6 bases and the J gene lost 4 bases, with 13 bases spanning the gap. The DNA of the CDR3 is TGTGCCAGCAGACTCGAGGGTTATAATCAGCCCCAGCATTTT. Translation: CASRLEGYNQPQHF. The full variable domain, completed using reference TRBV28 and TRBJ1-5, is DVKVTQSSRYLVKRTGEKVFLECVQDMDHENMFWYRQDPGLGLRLIYFSYDVKMKEKGDIPEGYSVSREKKERFSLILESASTNQTSMYLCASRLEGYNQPQHFGDGTRLSIL.

The J gene is TRBJ1-1, the V gene TRBV19, with unresolved D. CDR1 and CDR2 (germline): LNHDA, SQIVND (reference sequence). The CDR3 totals 14 residues. With 1 base removed from V and 0 bases from J, the gap between germline ends came to 6 bases. The chain's CDR3 is CASSIVPLNTEAFF. DNA for the CDR3: TGTGCCAGTAGTATAGTTCCTCTGAACACTGAAGCTTTCTTT.

The V call is TRBV30, the J call TRBJ1-4; weak D call: TRBD1 (5 bases). Germline lookup yields CDR1 GTSNPN and CDR2 SVGIG (reference sequence). Trimming stripped 3 bases from V and 12 bases from J, with 26 bases between. The CDR3 consists of 16 residues. CDR3 nucleotides: TGTGCCTGGAGCCGCTTGCGAGCGGGCGGGGCGAGGGAACTGTTTTTT. Protein sequence: CAWSRLRAGGARELFF.

The sample holds one count of this clone. V gene TRBV5-1 combines with J gene TRBJ1-1; tentative D call: TRBD1 (5 bases). Trimming cost V 5 bases and J 13 bases, with 12 bases left between them. Germline CDR1 is SGHRS and CDR2 is YFSETQ. The CDR3 spans 10 residues. The CDR3 DNA follows: TGCGCCAGCAGGGTTTTAAGGGGTTTCTTT. This gives the protein CASRVLRGFF.

This clone was counted a few times. V usage is TRBV2 and J usage is TRBJ1-2, with D uncertain. This CDR3 has 15 amino acids. CDR1 SNHLY and CDR2 FYNNEI come from the germline V gene. The V and J ends lost 4 bases and 3 bases respectively, with 15 bases between them. The CDR3 bases are TGTGCCAGCAGTGCGCGTGGGGTCTACGACTATGGCTACACCTTC. This gives the protein CASSARGVYDYGYTF.

This chain connects TRBV28 to TRBJ1-2; D gene ambiguous. V dropped 7 bases and J dropped 0 bases, with 9 bases sitting between them. Germline loops: CDR1 MDHEN, CDR2 SYDVKM. The CDR3 runs to 13 residues. The CDR3 loop reads CASIQDSNYGYTF. CDR3 coding DNA: TGTGCCAGCATCCAGGACTCTAACTATGGCTACACCTTC.

Of note for this clone: One base away lies a much larger clone, so this may be a sequencing read error. The rearrangement links TRBV6-5 to TRBJ2-1; no clear D gene. CDR1 is MNHEY, CDR2 SVGAGI, per germline. This CDR3 contains 11 residues. V lost 8 bases and J 0 bases, leaving 2 bases between the germline ends. This CDR3 reads CASGSYNEQFF. The CDR3 bases are TGTGCCAGCGGCTCCTACAATGAGCAGTTCTTC.

This chain connects TRBV7-3 to TRBJ2-2; no firm D call. This CDR3 has 16 residues. V was clipped by 0 bases and J by 6 bases, with 14 bases between them. CDR1 is SGHTA, CDR2 FQGTGA, per germline. For the CDR3, the DNA is TGTGCCAGCAGCTTAACCTTGACCTACAATGCCGGGGAGCTGTTTTTT. It encodes CASSLTLTYNAGELFF.

This chain uses TRBV6-6 with TRBJ1-5; D perhaps matches TRBD1 (5 bases). This CDR3 is 16 amino acids long. Germline CDR1 is MNHNY and CDR2 is SVGAGI (reference sequence). V lost 6 bases to trimming and J lost 4 bases, with 19 bases between them. CDR3 bases: TGTGCCAGCAGAGAAACCTCAGGGTTGGGGAATCAGCCCCAGCATTTT. Translation: CASRETSGLGNQPQHF.

V gene TRBV11-3 combines with J gene TRBJ2-3; D is perhaps TRBD2 (5 bases). Germline V gene sequence: CDR1 SGHNT, CDR2 YENEEA. This CDR3 region has 15 residues. Trimming shortened V by 5 bases and J by 5 bases, and 17 bases separated the two germline ends. CDR3 sequence reads: CASSPRGGGGDTQYF. As DNA, the CDR3 is TGTGCCAGCAGCCCCCGAGGAGGTGGCGGAGATACGCAGTATTTT.

The CDR3 DNA is TGTGCCAGCAGTTTAGACGGGGCGAACACTGAAGCTTTCTTT. Amino acid sequence: CASSLDGANTEAFF. This chain connects TRBV27 to TRBJ1-1, with TRBD1 as a possible D gene (5 bases). V lost 2 bases to trimming and J lost 1 base, with 8 bases between them. The CDR3 consists of 14 residues. Looked up from germline, CDR1 is MNHEY and CDR2 is SMNVEV (reference sequence).